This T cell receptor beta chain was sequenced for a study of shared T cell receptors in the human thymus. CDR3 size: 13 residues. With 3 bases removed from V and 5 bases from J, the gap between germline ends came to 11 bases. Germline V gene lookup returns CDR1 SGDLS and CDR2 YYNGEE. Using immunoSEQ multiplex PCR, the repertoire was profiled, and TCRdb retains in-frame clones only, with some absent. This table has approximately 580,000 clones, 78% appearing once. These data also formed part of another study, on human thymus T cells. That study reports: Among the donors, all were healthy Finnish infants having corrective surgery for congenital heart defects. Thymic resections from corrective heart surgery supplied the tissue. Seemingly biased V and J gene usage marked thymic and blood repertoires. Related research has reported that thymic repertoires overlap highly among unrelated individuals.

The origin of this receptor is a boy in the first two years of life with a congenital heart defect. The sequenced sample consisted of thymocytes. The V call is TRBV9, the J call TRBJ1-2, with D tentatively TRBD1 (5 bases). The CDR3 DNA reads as TGTGCCAGCAGCGGCCTCGGGGGTTATGGCTACACCTTC. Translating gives CASSGLGGYGYTF.